Listed below are T cell receptor beta chains from one sample, sequenced in a study of blood T cell repertoires in COVID-19. Some clones are missing from TCRdb's copy, which holds only in-frame ones; the method was immunoSEQ multiplex PCR. The sample records 200,000 to 250,000 clones, over 70% being singletons. The source material was PBMCs or T cells enriched from blood (not recorded which). Source of these receptors: a woman in her 30s who had been exposed to COVID-19. Both conserved end residues are part of each CDR3. The D gene is left open where the match is weak. Where a row states a size, it is once, few, many or the class of an expanded clone; other rows omit it.

d_gene: TRBD1; len: 13; v_gene: TRBV7-9; abundance: once; j_gene: TRBJ2-1; CDR3nt: TGTGCCAGCAGCTTATCGAGGGACAGGGAGCAGTTCTTC; CDR3aa: CASSLSRDREQFF
d_gene: .; len: 13; v_gene: TRBV19; abundance: .; j_gene: TRBJ1-3; CDR3nt: TGTGCCAGTAGCCAGGGGTCTGGAAACACCATATATTTT; CDR3aa: CASSQGSGNTIYF
d_gene: .; len: 13; v_gene: TRBV4-1; abundance: .; j_gene: TRBJ2-1; CDR3nt: TGCGCCAGCAGCCAAGATCGATACCGGGAGCAGTTCTTC; CDR3aa: CASSQDRYREQFF
d_gene: TRBD2; len: 17; v_gene: TRBV3-1/TRBV3-2; abundance: once; j_gene: TRBJ2-3; CDR3nt: TGTGCCAGCAGCCAAGGAAGACTAGCGGGAGCAACAGATACGCAGTATTTT; CDR3aa: CASSQGRLAGATDTQYF
d_gene: .; len: 16; v_gene: TRBV4-1; abundance: few; j_gene: TRBJ2-2; CDR3nt: TGCGCCAGCAGCCGAGGATCCCCTGCGAACACCGGGGAGCTGTTTTTT; CDR3aa: CASSRGSPANTGELFF
d_gene: TRBD1; len: 16; v_gene: TRBV27; abundance: few; j_gene: TRBJ1-3; CDR3nt: TGTGCCAGCAGTTCCGGGACAGGGATGAGGGGAAACACCATATATTTT; CDR3aa: CASSSGTGMRGNTIYF
d_gene: .; len: 18; v_gene: TRBV7-9; abundance: .; j_gene: TRBJ2-6; CDR3nt: TGTGCCAGCAGCGAACTCAGGACAGCTGCCTCTGGGGCCAACGTCCTGACTTTC; CDR3aa: CASSELRTAASGANVLTF
d_gene: .; len: 11; v_gene: TRBV5-1; abundance: .; j_gene: TRBJ2-7; CDR3nt: TGCGCCAGCCACGGAGGCTACGAGCAGTACTTC; CDR3aa: CASHGGYEQYF
d_gene: TRBD1; len: 16; v_gene: TRBV27; abundance: .; j_gene: TRBJ1-1; CDR3nt: TGTGCCAGCAAGGGCGAACAGGGGGCGTTGAACACTGAAGCTTTCTTT; CDR3aa: CASKGEQGALNTEAFF
d_gene: .; len: 14; v_gene: TRBV15; abundance: .; j_gene: TRBJ1-1; CDR3nt: TGTGCCACCAGCAGAGTTTCGAGGATCGCTGAAGCTTTCTTT; CDR3aa: CATSRVSRIAEAFF
d_gene: TRBD1; len: 15; v_gene: TRBV6-5; abundance: .; j_gene: TRBJ2-5; CDR3nt: TGTGCCAGCAGATATTCCGGACAGGGACAAGAGACCCAGTACTTC; CDR3aa: CASRYSGQGQETQYF
d_gene: TRBD2; len: 17; v_gene: TRBV15; abundance: .; j_gene: TRBJ2-7; CDR3nt: TGTGCCACCAGCAGAGCTTTTAGGGCGGGAGGCCTCTACGAGCAGTACTTC; CDR3aa: CATSRAFRAGGLYEQYF
d_gene: .; len: 17; v_gene: TRBV4-1; abundance: .; j_gene: TRBJ1-3; CDR3nt: TGCGCCAGCAGCCAAGTAGGCAGGCTCAGCTCTGGAAACACCATATATTTT; CDR3aa: CASSQVGRLSSGNTIYF
d_gene: .; len: 15; v_gene: TRBV10-3; abundance: .; j_gene: TRBJ2-2; CDR3nt: TGTGCCATCACCTCGGTAGCCGCTAACACCGGGGAGCTGTTTTTT; CDR3aa: CAITSVAANTGELFF
d_gene: .; len: 13; v_gene: TRBV12-3/TRBV12-4; abundance: once; j_gene: TRBJ2-7; CDR3nt: TGTGCCAGCAGTTTGGCGGGATCCTACGAGCAGTACTTC; CDR3aa: CASSLAGSYEQYF
d_gene: TRBD1; len: 18; v_gene: TRBV28; abundance: once; j_gene: TRBJ1-1; CDR3nt: TGTGCCAGCAGTTTAACCTCTGGGCAGGGGGCAGGAAACACTGAAGCTTTCTTT; CDR3aa: CASSLTSGQGAGNTEAFF
d_gene: .; len: 15; v_gene: TRBV7-9; abundance: once; j_gene: TRBJ2-1; CDR3nt: TGTGCCACCCGGAACCGGGACACCTCCTACAATGAGCAGTTCTTC; CDR3aa: CATRNRDTSYNEQFF
d_gene: TRBD2; len: 18; v_gene: TRBV19; abundance: .; j_gene: TRBJ2-1; CDR3nt: TGTGCCAGTAGTACCGATCACCTTCTAGCGGGACTTTACAATGAGCAGTTCTTC; CDR3aa: CASSTDHLLAGLYNEQFF
d_gene: .; len: 13; v_gene: TRBV29-1; abundance: .; j_gene: TRBJ2-7; CDR3nt: TGCAGCGCCGGGTACACCCAGTCCTACGAGCAGTACTTC; CDR3aa: CSAGYTQSYEQYF
d_gene: TRBD1; len: 14; v_gene: TRBV10-3; abundance: .; j_gene: TRBJ1-1; CDR3nt: TGTGCCATCAGCCCCGGGACAGGTGCCCCTGAAGCTTTCTTT; CDR3aa: CAISPGTGAPEAFF
d_gene: TRBD2; len: 18; v_gene: TRBV4-1; abundance: .; j_gene: TRBJ2-1; CDR3nt: TGCGCCAGCAGCCAAGCAGCGAAACGCGGGGGGTCCTACAATGAGCAGTTCTTC; CDR3aa: CASSQAAKRGGSYNEQFF
d_gene: TRBD1; len: 15; v_gene: TRBV9; abundance: .; j_gene: TRBJ2-3; CDR3nt: TGTGCCAGCAGCCCGCAGGGGGTCCGCACAGATACGCAGTATTTT; CDR3aa: CASSPQGVRTDTQYF
d_gene: .; len: 13; v_gene: TRBV27; abundance: .; j_gene: TRBJ1-5; CDR3nt: TGTGCCAGCAGTTTATCGTCGGCAGGGCCCCAGCATTTT; CDR3aa: CASSLSSAGPQHF
d_gene: .; len: 13; v_gene: TRBV11-2; abundance: once; j_gene: TRBJ2-5; CDR3nt: TGTGCCAGTCGGGACTGGACGAAGAAGACCCAGTACTTC; CDR3aa: CASRDWTKKTQYF
d_gene: TRBD2; len: 17; v_gene: TRBV11-2; abundance: .; j_gene: TRBJ2-5; CDR3nt: TGTGCCAGCAGCCCATTAGCGGGAGAAAGTTGGGAAGAGACCCAGTACTTC; CDR3aa: CASSPLAGESWEETQYF
d_gene: .; len: 14; v_gene: TRBV10-3; abundance: .; j_gene: TRBJ2-2; CDR3nt: TGTGCCATCAGTGAGGCCCGGCGGACCGGGGAGCTGTTTTTT; CDR3aa: CAISEARRTGELFF
d_gene: TRBD1; len: 14; v_gene: TRBV14; abundance: .; j_gene: TRBJ2-7; CDR3nt: TGTGCCAGCAGCCGGGACAGGTTTTCCGACGAGCAGTACTTC; CDR3aa: CASSRDRFSDEQYF
d_gene: .; len: 16; v_gene: TRBV5-1; abundance: .; j_gene: TRBJ1-4; CDR3nt: TGCGCCAGCAGCGCCAGTATGGCAGTCACTAATGAAAAACTGTTTTTT; CDR3aa: CASSASMAVTNEKLFF
d_gene: .; len: 12; v_gene: TRBV19; abundance: .; j_gene: TRBJ1-4; CDR3nt: TGTGCCAGCCAGGGGCTTGATGAAAAACTGTTTTTT; CDR3aa: CASQGLDEKLFF
d_gene: TRBD2; len: 15; v_gene: TRBV19; abundance: many; j_gene: TRBJ2-3; CDR3nt: TGTGCCAGTAGTAGAGCGGGGGTTGACACAGATACGCAGTATTTT; CDR3aa: CASSRAGVDTDTQYF
d_gene: .; len: 15; v_gene: TRBV4-2; abundance: .; j_gene: TRBJ1-5; CDR3nt: TGTGCCAGCAGCCAAGATCAACTGGTATACCAGCCCCAGCATTTT; CDR3aa: CASSQDQLVYQPQHF
d_gene: .; len: 16; v_gene: TRBV7-9; abundance: .; j_gene: TRBJ2-3; CDR3nt: TGTGCCAGCAGCTTAAGTGTGGCGGGGCCGCAAGTTACGCAGTATTTT; CDR3aa: CASSLSVAGPQVTQYF
d_gene: .; len: 12; v_gene: TRBV20-1; abundance: few; j_gene: TRBJ2-1; CDR3nt: TGCAGTGCTAGTCGTACTAGAGATGAGCAGTTCTTC; CDR3aa: CSASRTRDEQFF
d_gene: .; len: 15; v_gene: TRBV5-4; abundance: .; j_gene: TRBJ1-1; CDR3nt: TGTGCCAGCAGCACCAGGGATTCCCTGAACACTGAAGCTTTCTTT; CDR3aa: CASSTRDSLNTEAFF
d_gene: TRBD2; len: 19; v_gene: TRBV2; abundance: few; j_gene: TRBJ2-2; CDR3nt: TGTGCCAGCAGTGAATTCCTAGCGGCCAATTTGGGGGGCACCGGGGAGCTGTTTTTT; CDR3aa: CASSEFLAANLGGTGELFF
d_gene: TRBD1; len: 13; v_gene: TRBV30; abundance: few; j_gene: TRBJ1-5; CDR3nt: TGTGCCTGGAGCCCGACAGGGTATCAGCCCCAGCATTTT; CDR3aa: CAWSPTGYQPQHF
d_gene: .; len: 16; v_gene: TRBV19; abundance: .; j_gene: TRBJ2-3; CDR3nt: TGTGCCAGTAGTATCCCCGGCAGGGCGTACACAGATACGCAGTATTTT; CDR3aa: CASSIPGRAYTDTQYF
d_gene: .; len: 14; v_gene: TRBV19; abundance: .; j_gene: TRBJ2-2; CDR3nt: TGTGCCAGTAGTTCGGTTCCAAACACCGGGGAGCTGTTTTTT; CDR3aa: CASSSVPNTGELFF
d_gene: TRBD1; len: 16; v_gene: TRBV11-1; abundance: .; j_gene: TRBJ1-1; CDR3nt: TGTGCCAGCAGCTCATCTCCCCCAGGGGGCGGCACTGAAGCTTTCTTT; CDR3aa: CASSSSPPGGGTEAFF
d_gene: TRBD2; len: 15; v_gene: TRBV27; abundance: .; j_gene: TRBJ2-2; CDR3nt: TGTGCCAGCAGTTTGACTAGCGGTAACACCGGGGAGCTGTTTTTT; CDR3aa: CASSLTSGNTGELFF
d_gene: .; len: 11; v_gene: TRBV20-1; abundance: few; j_gene: TRBJ1-4; CDR3nt: TGCAGTGCTTCGGGAGTTGAAAAACTGTTTTTT; CDR3aa: CSASGVEKLFF
d_gene: TRBD1; len: 14; v_gene: TRBV4-1; abundance: .; j_gene: TRBJ2-7; CDR3nt: TGCGCCAGCAGGATGGGACAGGCCCTAGGCGAGCAGTACTTC; CDR3aa: CASRMGQALGEQYF
d_gene: TRBD1; len: 15; v_gene: TRBV28; abundance: .; j_gene: TRBJ1-1; CDR3nt: TGTGCCAGCAGACGAGGGGACAGGGAGAACACTGAAGCTTTCTTT; CDR3aa: CASRRGDRENTEAFF
d_gene: .; len: 16; v_gene: TRBV4-2; abundance: .; j_gene: TRBJ2-2; CDR3nt: TGTGCCAGCAGCCAGATCGGGATTACCACTCAGGGGGAGCTGTTTTTT; CDR3aa: CASSQIGITTQGELFF
d_gene: TRBD1; len: 15; v_gene: TRBV7-3; abundance: once; j_gene: TRBJ2-2; CDR3nt: TGTGCCAGCAGCTTATTGGGACAGGACACCGGGGAGCTGTTTTTT; CDR3aa: CASSLLGQDTGELFF
d_gene: .; len: 12; v_gene: TRBV30; abundance: .; j_gene: TRBJ1-2; CDR3nt: TGTGCCTGGAGTGTACTAGGGAGTGGCTACACCTTC; CDR3aa: CAWSVLGSGYTF